Following are 23 T cell receptor beta chains from one sample sequenced in a study of cytomegalovirus exposure and HLA in healthy donors (dated by TCRdb to between 2016 and 2019). The protocol used for the library was the immunoSEQ multiplex PCR assay. The multiplex PCR relied on a mix of 60 forward primers for TCR Vbeta segments and 13 reverse primers for TCR Jbeta segments. TCRdb carries this immuneACCESS record with in-frame sequences only. Its versions omit some clonotypes, under half of them owing to an unresolved V gene in the studies checked, with the rest unexplained. Counted in this sample were some 170,000 clones; roughly two thirds of them appeared once. The biggest ten clones account for around 2.8% of the sample. The sequenced sample consisted of PBMCs. The receptors were gathered from a woman younger than 45 in good health and CMV-seronegative.

V and J are TRBV27 and TRBJ2-2, with a tentative D call TRBD2 (6 bases). V was trimmed by 5 bases and J by 8 bases, leaving 9 bases between them. Germline CDR1 MNHEY, CDR2 SMNVEV (reference sequence). There are 12 residues in the CDR3. The CDR3 loop is CASSRGVGELFF. In nucleotides, the CDR3 is TGTGCCAGCAGTCGCGGGGTTGGGGAGCTGTTTTTT.

The chain recombines TRBV6-1 with TRBJ2-7; TRBD2 is a possible D gene (6 bases). In germline, CDR1 is MNHNS, CDR2 SASEGT. The CDR3 totals 15 residues. The V end lost 7 bases, the J end lost 1 base, and 17 bases lay between the germline ends. The CDR3 nucleotides read TGTGCCAGCACCACTAGTCTGGGGGGTTCCTACGAGCAGTACTTC. This sequence encodes CASTTSLGGSYEQYF.

This clone was seen ten or more times. The chain carries TRBV5-6 and TRBJ2-2, with no clear D. The CDR3 sequence is 12 residues long. CDR1 and CDR2 (germline): SGHDT, YYEEEE. V lost 0 bases, J lost 7 bases, and 4 bases lay in between. The CDR3 nucleotides are TGTGCCAGCAGCTTGGCGGGCGGGGAGCTGTTTTTT. Its translation: CASSLAGGELFF.

The rearrangement links TRBV11-3 to TRBJ1-1, with D maybe TRBD1 (5 bases). Between the trimmed V and J ends, which lost 5 bases and 4 bases, there was a span of 17 bases. Germline values: CDR1 SGHNT, CDR2 YENEEA. CDR3 length: 15 amino acids. Written as DNA, the CDR3 is TGTGCCAGCAGCCCCGAGGCGGGGCCAGGCACTGAAGCTTTCTTT. Protein: CASSPEAGPGTEAFF.

This sequence joins TRBV14 and TRBJ2-1; 9 bases line up with TRBD2. Trimming at V came to 2 bases and at J to 4 bases, leaving 3 bases not matched to a gene. In germline, CDR1 is SGHDN, CDR2 FVKESK. The CDR3 extends over 15 amino acids. CDR3 amino acids: CASSQPAGGYNEQFF. As DNA, the CDR3 is TGTGCCAGCAGCCAACCAGCGGGGGGATACAATGAGCAGTTCTTC.

V and J are TRBV28 and TRBJ1-2; maybe TRBD1 (6 bases). Trimming took off 9 bases at V and 10 bases at J, with 15 bases between the two ends. The CDR3 spans 11 residues. The germline gives CDR1 MDHEN, CDR2 SYDVKM. The CDR3 DNA reads TGTGCCAGTACACAGGGACGCGACTACACCTTC. It yields the protein CASTQGRDYTF.

The gene calls are TRBV5-1 and TRBJ2-2; D possibly corresponds to TRBD1 (6 bases). There are 16 residues in the CDR3. V was clipped by 4 bases and J by 0 bases, with 13 bases between them. Germline V CDR1 and CDR2: SGHRS, YFSETQ. CDR3 loop: CASSSLRTANTGELFF. Here the CDR3 DNA reads TGCGCCAGCAGCAGCCTCCGGACAGCGAACACCGGGGAGCTGTTTTTT.

About this clone: Other nucleotide sequences from this sample produce the same CDR3. This chain uses TRBV27 with TRBJ2-7; D is undetermined. This CDR3 contains 13 residues. The V gene's germline CDR1 is MNHEY and CDR2 SMNVEV (reference sequence). V was clipped by 6 bases and J by 0 bases, with 9 bases between them. In DNA, the CDR3 is TGTGCCAGCAGCCTTCGAGGCTCCTACGAGCAGTACTTC. It translates to CASSLRGSYEQYF.

The rearrangement uses TRBV28 and TRBJ1-5; D gene uncertain. Germline V gene lookup returns CDR1 MDHEN and CDR2 SYDVKM. This CDR3 spans 12 amino acids. Trimming pared 6 bases from V and 4 bases from J, leaving 7 bases between. This chain's CDR3 is CASSPQNQPQHF. The CDR3 DNA sequence: TGTGCCAGCAGCCCACAGAATCAGCCCCAGCATTTT.

The chain links TRBV5-4 to TRBJ2-5; D gene ambiguous. The CDR3 loop spans 14 amino acids. V gave up 4 bases and J gave up 1 base, with 11 bases separating them. Germline loops: CDR1 SGHNT, CDR2 YYREEE (reference sequence). The CDR3 nucleotides read TGTGCCAGCAGCCTGAAGACAACCCAAGAGACCCAGTACTTC. Encoded protein: CASSLKTTQETQYF.

The V gene is TRBV11-2, the J gene TRBJ2-5; TRBD2 agrees at 11 bases. The CDR3 length is 17 residues. V shed 5 bases and J 4 bases; nucleotides not matched to a gene: 12. CDR1 and CDR2 from the germline V gene are SGHAT and FQNNGV. In DNA, the CDR3 is TGTGCCAGCAGCCCTCACTTCGGACTAGCGGGCGGAGAGACCCAGTACTTC. Amino acid sequence: CASSPHFGLAGGETQYF.

The chain has TRBV6-6 and TRBJ2-7; 7 nucleotides match TRBD1. The germline gives CDR1 MNHNY, CDR2 SVGAGI (reference sequence). With 6 bases clipped from V and 6 bases from J, the junction kept 11 bases outside the gene matches. The CDR3 sequence is 14 residues long. The CDR3 sequence is CASSGRGMGSEQYF. CDR3 in DNA: TGTGCCAGCAGCGGCAGGGGGATGGGGTCCGAGCAGTACTTC.

This sequence joins TRBV7-9 and TRBJ1-5; no clear D gene. This CDR3 comprises 13 residues. The V end was cut by 3 bases, the J end by 3 bases, with 6 bases between. In germline, CDR1 is SEHNR, CDR2 FQNEAQ (reference sequence). CDR3 sequence reads: CASSLSDNQPQHF. DNA of the CDR3: TGTGCCAGCAGCTTGTCAGACAATCAGCCCCAGCATTTT.

This clone was observed a handful of times. The chain carries TRBV14 and TRBJ2-1, with D tentatively TRBD2 (6 bases). This CDR3 is 16 amino acids long. Per the germline V gene, CDR1 is SGHDN and CDR2 is FVKESK. The V end lost 0 bases, the J end lost 6 bases, and 15 bases lay between the germline ends. CDR3 DNA sequence: TGTGCCAGCAGCCAAGATGAGTTAGGGACTGGCAATGAGCAGTTCTTC. It encodes CASSQDELGTGNEQFF.

This clone was counted once. This chain uses TRBV5-4 with TRBJ1-1, with D perhaps TRBD1 (5 bases). The CDR3 contains 15 residues. Germline CDR1 is SGHNT and CDR2 is YYREEE (reference sequence). The V end was cut by 0 bases, the J end by 0 bases, with 9 bases between. The CDR3 loop is CASSLDRHMNTEAFF. The DNA for the CDR3 is TGTGCCAGCAGCTTGGACAGGCATATGAACACTGAAGCTTTCTTT.

This clone was counted between two and nine times. This chain links TRBV4-2 with TRBJ2-5, with 8 bases aligning to TRBD1. Germline V gene sequence: CDR1 LGHNA, CDR2 YNFKEQ. The CDR3 has 15 residues. V trimming: 4 bases; J trimming: 5 bases; junction bases outside the gene matches: 9. CDR3 bases: TGTGCCAGCAGCCCGCTGGACAGGGATGAGGAGACCCAGTACTTC. Translation gives CASSPLDRDEETQYF.

V and J are TRBV27 and TRBJ1-2; 7 positions match TRBD1. The CDR3 runs 18 residues. Germline V gives CDR1 MNHEY, CDR2 SMNVEV (reference sequence). The ends lost 2 bases at V and 5 bases at J; junction bases unmatched: 17. The CDR3 DNA reads as TGTGCCAGCAGTTTAAGTTTGGCAGGGGGAGTCTTGGGGTATGGCTACACCTTC. Its protein is CASSLSLAGGVLGYGYTF.

This clone was observed a few times. The J gene is TRBJ2-1, the V gene TRBV7-9, with TRBD2 as a possible D gene (6 bases). V gave up 5 bases and J gave up 6 bases, with 14 bases separating them. This CDR3 is built from 14 residues. CDR1 and CDR2 from the germline V gene are SEHNR and FQNEAQ (reference sequence). DNA for the CDR3: TGTGCCAGCAGCCCTCTTCTAGCGTCCAATGAGCAGTTCTTC. Protein product: CASSPLLASNEQFF.

The chain employs TRBV5-1 and TRBJ2-2, with TRBD1 matching over 9 bases. CDR1 and CDR2 (germline): SGHRS, YFSETQ. V lost 5 bases and J lost 6; bases outside the gene matches: 8. The CDR3 extends over 15 amino acids. The CDR3, as DNA: TGCGCCAGCAGAATACAGGGGGCTGGATCCGGGGAGCTGTTTTTT. Its translation is CASRIQGAGSGELFF.

This clone appeared a few times. The rearrangement joins TRBV7-9 to TRBJ1-1, with D possibly matching TRBD1 (6 bases). V lost 1 base to trimming and J lost 3 bases, with 15 bases between them. The CDR3 loop spans 16 amino acids. Germline CDR1 and CDR2: SEHNR and FQNEAQ (reference sequence). The chain's CDR3 is CASSLGGGRADTEAFF. CDR3 in DNA: TGTGCCAGCAGCTTAGGGGGGGGCAGGGCAGACACTGAAGCTTTCTTT. The whole variable domain, remainder taken from reference TRBV7-9 and TRBJ1-1, is DTGVSQNPRHKITKRGQNVTFRCDPISEHNRLYWYRQTLGQGPEFLTYFQNEAQLEKSRLLSDRFSAERPKGSFSTLEIQRTEQGDSAMYLCASSLGGGRADTEAFFGQGTRLTVV.

V usage is TRBV5-1 and J usage is TRBJ1-6; D is possibly TRBD1 (5 bases). Trimming left V 3 bases short and J 9 bases short, with 13 bases between. The CDR3 has 14 amino acids. Germline V gene sequence: CDR1 SGHRS, CDR2 YFSETQ. The CDR3 DNA sequence: TGCGCCAGCAGCTCCCAGGGCCTAGGTTCACCCCTCCACTTT. Protein product: CASSSQGLGSPLHF.

This clone was recorded a few times. The chain is built from TRBV28 and TRBJ1-2; TRBD1 matches at 9 bases. V was pared by 7 bases and J by 6 bases, with 12 bases of the junction left unmatched. Germline V gene lookup returns CDR1 MDHEN and CDR2 SYDVKM. The CDR3 has 15 residues. The CDR3: CASTPTGQGEDGYTF. CDR3 coding DNA: TGTGCCAGCACCCCAACGGGACAGGGAGAGGATGGCTACACCTTC.

V and J are TRBV11-1 and TRBJ2-2, with 7 bases matching TRBD2. CDR1 SGHAT and CDR2 FQDESV come from the germline V gene (reference sequence). CDR3 length: 16 amino acids. V trimming: 4 bases; J trimming: 1 base; junction bases outside the gene matches: 6. For the CDR3, the DNA is TGTGCCAGCAGCTGGGCTAGCGGCATGAACACCGGGGAGCTGTTTTTT. Residues: CASSWASGMNTGELFF.